Listed below are T cell receptor beta chains from one sample, sequenced in a study of identifying expanded T cells in peripheral blood. Libraries were prepared by immunoSEQ multiplex PCR; TCRdb keeps only in-frame clonotypes and omits some of them. The sample records 45,000 to 75,000 clones, approximately 80% being singletons. The sequenced material came from blood. Receptors were obtained from a person aged 18-69 years in good health. The conserved cysteine and the conserved F or W are not part of the CDR3 here. Some rows have no size entry. The others give once, few or many, or a class for an expanded clone.

J gene,clone size,V gene,CDR3 protein
TRBJ2-5,-,TRBV30,ACEVTGQETQY
TRBJ1-4,-,TRBV21-1,ASSLRSGRADEKLF
TRBJ1-2,-,TRBV29-1,SVEVSDRGLGYT
TRBJ2-5,-,TRBV2,ATGTSYVKTQY
TRBJ1-2,-,TRBV19,ASRFRYGYT
TRBJ2-7,-,TRBV15,ATSPLRTSGRYEQY
TRBJ1-6,-,TRBV27,ASSLGRTSSYNSPLH
TRBJ2-2,-,TRBV18,ASRQAGQGNTGELF
TRBJ2-5,-,TRBV7-9,ASSYSDSIQETQY
-,-,TRBV6-5,ASRSLAGGEYEQY
TRBJ1-5,medium-sized,TRBV19,ASSSMGQQNQPQH
TRBJ1-4,once,TRBV6-4,ADQHWGEGVGEKLF
TRBJ1-2,few,TRBV6-5,ASSQDRVRGYT
TRBJ1-1,few,TRBV6-1,ASSLGANTEAF
TRBJ1-4,-,TRBV29-1,SVERDGGRNEKLF
TRBJ1-6,once,TRBV25-1,ASSEYPGQGNSPLH
TRBJ1-2,-,TRBV19,ASSIGSANYGYT
TRBJ2-7,-,TRBV7-2,ASSPAGSGSPHEQY
TRBJ2-3,-,TRBV19,ASSPSDPSGYGTDTQY
TRBJ1-1,-,TRBV5-1,ASRQRGNTEAF
TRBJ2-5,-,TRBV5-8,ASSFGTSGETQY
TRBJ2-3,-,TRBV30,AWSVLTSTDTQY
TRBJ2-3,-,TRBV21-1,ASSPQGRSTDTQY
TRBJ1-2,-,TRBV9,ASSVGAASNYGYT
TRBJ1-3,-,TRBV5-1,ASRDSGNTIY
TRBJ1-2,few,TRBV5-6,ASSLAHRDNYGYT
TRBJ1-2,-,TRBV14,ASSPEAFANYGYT
TRBJ2-2,-,TRBV19,ASSASFRGTGELF
TRBJ2-7,-,TRBV6-6,ASSYSDGGSYEQY
TRBJ1-2,-,TRBV6-5,ASSSNPTAANYGYT
TRBJ2-4,-,TRBV11-3,ASSAATVGQY
TRBJ2-3,-,TRBV7-2,ASSQRSHWGDTQY
TRBJ2-3,-,TRBV20-1,SARDTDTQY
TRBJ2-7,-,TRBV13,ASSGGTLTSYEQY
TRBJ2-7,-,TRBV6-5,ASGTGGISYEQY
TRBJ1-5,-,TRBV28,ASSLWSTPTGSGLNQPQH
TRBJ2-7,once,TRBV28,ASGRLAREQY
TRBJ1-4,-,TRBV6-1,ASSEGQGAEKLF
TRBJ2-5,-,TRBV6-6,ASSATGGGETQY
TRBJ1-1,-,TRBV6-1,ASSDTSRNTEAF
TRBJ2-3,-,TRBV10-3,AIGLAGGGDTQY
TRBJ2-1,-,TRBV30,AWSGGYNEQF
TRBJ2-1,-,TRBV5-4,AHHAGGVEQF
TRBJ2-7,-,TRBV25-1,AASDRDHEQY
TRBJ1-1,-,TRBV11-3,ASSSGQGSDTEAF
TRBJ2-3,once,TRBV30,AWSVRAGTDTQY
TRBJ2-2,once,TRBV5-1,ASSSTYSGTNTGELF
TRBJ2-7,-,TRBV6-1,ASFGAGPYEQY
TRBJ2-2,-,TRBV10-2,ASRGQGNTGELF
TRBJ2-3,-,TRBV20-1,SARDRFGEY
TRBJ1-2,-,TRBV2,ASVLTGGGYGYT
TRBJ2-1,once,TRBV29-1,SVRSEANEQF
TRBJ1-2,-,TRBV21-1,ASTKENRLSTAGRAEGYT
TRBJ1-3,once,TRBV29-1,SVEILSGNTIY
TRBJ2-5,few,TRBV19,ASGRQGALETQY
TRBJ1-2,-,TRBV5-6,ASSPGGFDYGYT
TRBJ2-7,-,TRBV6-5,ASSYGRAAYEQY
TRBJ1-5,-,TRBV30,AWSTGGGNQPQH
TRBJ2-3,-,TRBV28,ASSLPQGIVNTQY
TRBJ1-5,-,TRBV5-6,ASSRTGVYSNQPQH